A selection of T cell receptor beta chains follows, all from one sample in a study of blood T cell repertoires in COVID-19. Using immunoSEQ multiplex PCR, the repertoire was profiled, and TCRdb retains in-frame clones only, with some absent. Of about 130,000 clones in the sample, about 74% were seen once. Sequenced material: peripheral blood. The receptors derive from a man in his fifties or sixties with acute or convalescent COVID-19. Each CDR3 is given with its conserved first and last residue. Fields, in order: D gene, clone size, V gene, CDR3 length, J gene, CDR3 DNA, CDR3 protein. A D gene is named only where the DNA matches it firmly. Only part of the rows carry a size: once, few, many, or a class if the clone is expanded.

>TRBD1|NA|TRBV24-1|12|TRBJ2-7
TGTGCCACATCGGACAGGGGTGACGAGCAGTACTTC
CATSDRGDEQYF
>TRBD1|NA|TRBV11-2|15|TRBJ2-1
TGTGCCAGCAGCTTAGTCAGGGGGCCCTACAATGAGCAGTTCTTC
CASSLVRGPYNEQFF
>NA|NA|TRBV10-3|16|TRBJ2-3
TGTGCCACCGGGTGGTCCGGTTTTGGTGGCACAGATACGCAGTATTTT
CATGWSGFGGTDTQYF
>TRBD2|NA|TRBV10-1|13|TRBJ2-3
TGCGCCAGCAGTCCTAGCGGGGCTGGTACGCAGTATTTT
CASSPSGAGTQYF
>NA|NA|TRBV6-5|16|TRBJ2-7
TGTGCCAGCAGTTACTCGCGGCGGGACTTCTCCTACGAGCAGTACTTC
CASSYSRRDFSYEQYF
>NA|few|TRBV5-4|16|TRBJ2-7
TGTGCCAGCAGCCGGGCGCGGGACGGGCAAGCCTACGAGCAGTACTTC
CASSRARDGQAYEQYF
>NA|NA|TRBV15|14|TRBJ1-2
TGTGCCACCAGCAGATACAGGGACGGCTATGGCTACACCTTC
CATSRYRDGYGYTF
>NA|few|TRBV12-5|13|TRBJ1-1
TGTGCTAGTGGTTTGGTACTATCCACTGAAGCTTTCTTT
CASGLVLSTEAFF
>TRBD2|NA|TRBV28|12|TRBJ2-7
TGTGCCAGCAGTCTGACTAGCGGAGAGCAGTACTTC
CASSLTSGEQYF
>NA|NA|TRBV4-1|15|TRBJ2-1
TGCGCCAGCAGCCAAGATCGGGCGGGACTCTTTGAGCAGTTCTTC
CASSQDRAGLFEQFF
>TRBD1|NA|TRBV28|16|TRBJ1-2
TGTGCCAGCAGTTTATGGGCGGGACAGGCTGTATATGGCTACACCTTC
CASSLWAGQAVYGYTF
>TRBD1|once|TRBV7-8|16|TRBJ1-5
TGTGCCAGCAGCGCAGGGACAGCCTATAGCAATCAGCCCCAGCATTTT
CASSAGTAYSNQPQHF
>TRBD2|few|TRBV2|14|TRBJ2-7
TGTGCCAGCAGGTTTAGCGGGATCTGGAGCGAGCAGTACTTC
CASRFSGIWSEQYF
>TRBD1|NA|TRBV24-1|12|TRBJ2-7
TGTGCCACCAGTGGCCTGGGACAGACGGTCCACTTC
CATSGLGQTVHF
>TRBD2|NA|TRBV7-3|16|TRBJ2-1
TGTGCCAGCAGCTCCACGGGACTAGTCGGGGGCCATGAGCAGTTCTTC
CASSSTGLVGGHEQFF
>TRBD1|NA|TRBV29-1|16|TRBJ2-4
TGCAGCGTTTACGGGGACAGGGCCTTTTCCAAAAACATTCAGTACTTC
CSVYGDRAFSKNIQYF
>TRBD1|NA|TRBV25-1|14|TRBJ1-2
TGTGCCAGCAGGGCCTCCGGCAGGGGGGCGGGCTACACCTTC
CASRASGRGAGYTF
>TRBD1|NA|TRBV12-3/TRBV12-4|13|TRBJ1-5
TGTGCCAGCAGTTACAGGGGGGATCAGCCCCAGCATTTT
CASSYRGDQPQHF
>TRBD1|NA|TRBV3-1/TRBV3-2|13|TRBJ1-2
TGTGCCAGCAGCCTTCGACAGGGCCGTGGCTACACCTTC
CASSLRQGRGYTF
>NA|NA|TRBV18|14|TRBJ1-6
TGTGCCAGCTCTTCGGACAGACTCAATTCACCCCTCCACTTT
CASSSDRLNSPLHF
>NA|NA|TRBV19|12|TRBJ1-1
TGTGCCAGTAGTACGAGGGGGTCTGAAGCTTTCTTT
CASSTRGSEAFF
>NA|NA|TRBV6-6|12|TRBJ1-1
TGTGCCAGCAGCGGAAGGGAGGGTGAAGCTTTCTTT
CASSGREGEAFF
>TRBD2|few|TRBV7-6|19|TRBJ2-6
TGTGCCAGCAGCTCGCGCCGACTAGCGGGCCCCTCTGGGGCCAACGTCCTGACTTTC
CASSSRRLAGPSGANVLTF
>NA|NA|TRBV11-2|15|TRBJ2-2
TGTGCCAGCAGCTTACTTCCAGGGAACACCGGGGAGCTGTTTTTT
CASSLLPGNTGELFF
>TRBD2|NA|TRBV7-9|16|TRBJ2-1
TGTGCCAGCAGCGTCAGTCGCGGGGGTTACTACAATGAGCAGTTCTTC
CASSVSRGGYYNEQFF
>TRBD1|NA|TRBV9|15|TRBJ2-7
TGTGCCAGCAGCGCCCGGGACAGGGGGACCTACGAGCAGTACTTC
CASSARDRGTYEQYF
>NA|once|TRBV24-1|14|TRBJ2-3
TGTGCCACCAGTGATTTACTCGGCACAGATACGCAGTATTTT
CATSDLLGTDTQYF
>NA|NA|TRBV7-9|13|TRBJ2-5
TGTGCCAGCAGCTTTATACTAGCCGAGACCCAGTACTTC
CASSFILAETQYF
>NA|NA|TRBV19|14|TRBJ1-1
TGTGCCAGTAGTATTCGAGGGGGTCTGGCTGAAGCTTTCTTT
CASSIRGGLAEAFF
>NA|NA|TRBV27|15|TRBJ2-7
TGTGCCAGCAGTTCGTTGACGACAGGCTCCTACGAGCAGTACTTC
CASSSLTTGSYEQYF
>TRBD1|NA|TRBV7-2|16|TRBJ1-1
TGTGCCAGCAGCTTAGGAAGTGGGACAGCTAACACTGAAGCTTTCTTT
CASSLGSGTANTEAFF
>NA|NA|TRBV19|13|TRBJ2-3
TGTGCCAGTAGTAGATCGACAACACAGATACTGGGTTTT
CASSRSTTQILGF
>TRBD1|NA|TRBV27|15|TRBJ1-2
TGTGCCAGCAGCCAACCGGGACAGAGTAACTATGGCTACACCTTC
CASSQPGQSNYGYTF
>NA|NA|TRBV5-1|17|TRBJ1-6
TGCGCCAGCAGCTTGGGTCCGGGTAGCTCCTATAATTCACCCCTCCACTTT
CASSLGPGSSYNSPLHF
>TRBD1|NA|TRBV30|14|TRBJ2-3
TGTGCCTGGACCGAAAAGGACAGGGTAAAAACGCAGTATTTT
CAWTEKDRVKTQYF
>NA|NA|TRBV29-1|15|TRBJ2-1
TGCAGCGTTGAAGGCGGGCCCAGCTCCTACAATGAGCAGTTCTTC
CSVEGGPSSYNEQFF
>TRBD1|NA|TRBV28|12|TRBJ2-7
TGTGCCAGCAGTTCTAGGACAGGGGTGACGTACTTC
CASSSRTGVTYF
>NA|once|TRBV2|14|TRBJ1-1
TGTGCCACCCTCCCGGGGGTCATGAACACTGAAGCTTTCTTT
CATLPGVMNTEAFF
>NA|NA|TRBV10-1|14|TRBJ1-1
TGCGCCAGCAGTGATCAAACGGCCAGGGGCGAAGCTTTCTTT
CASSDQTARGEAFF
>NA|once|TRBV3-1/TRBV3-2|15|TRBJ1-1
TGTGCCAGCAGCCAAGAGGTGGCCAGAAACACTGAAGCTTTCTTT
CASSQEVARNTEAFF
>TRBD1|NA|TRBV7-3|16|TRBJ2-3
TGTGCCAGCAGCTTACTCGGACAGGGTAGCACAGATACGCAGTATTTT
CASSLLGQGSTDTQYF
>TRBD2|NA|TRBV30|15|TRBJ2-2
TGTGCCTGGAGTGTACAAGCGGGAGAAGCCGGGGAGCTGTTTTTT
CAWSVQAGEAGELFF
>NA|few|TRBV11-2|13|TRBJ1-5
TGTGCCAGCAGCTTAGCCATCAATCAGCCCCAGCATTTT
CASSLAINQPQHF
>NA|NA|TRBV30|17|TRBJ2-6
TGTGCCTGGAGTGTACTCCCCCTAAGTTCTGGGGCCAACGTCCTGACTTTC
CAWSVLPLSSGANVLTF
>NA|few|TRBV15|15|TRBJ2-2
TGTGCCACCAGCAGGGACGGACAGCCTTTCGGGGAGCTGTTTTTT
CATSRDGQPFGELFF
>NA|NA|TRBV20-1|14|TRBJ1-4
TGCAGTGCTAGTTCCTCAATCCCGCGTGAAAAACTGTTTTTT
CSASSSIPREKLFF
>NA|NA|TRBV5-1|13|TRBJ2-2
TGCGCCAGCAGCTTGGAGGGGACCGGGGAGCTGTTTTTT
CASSLEGTGELFF